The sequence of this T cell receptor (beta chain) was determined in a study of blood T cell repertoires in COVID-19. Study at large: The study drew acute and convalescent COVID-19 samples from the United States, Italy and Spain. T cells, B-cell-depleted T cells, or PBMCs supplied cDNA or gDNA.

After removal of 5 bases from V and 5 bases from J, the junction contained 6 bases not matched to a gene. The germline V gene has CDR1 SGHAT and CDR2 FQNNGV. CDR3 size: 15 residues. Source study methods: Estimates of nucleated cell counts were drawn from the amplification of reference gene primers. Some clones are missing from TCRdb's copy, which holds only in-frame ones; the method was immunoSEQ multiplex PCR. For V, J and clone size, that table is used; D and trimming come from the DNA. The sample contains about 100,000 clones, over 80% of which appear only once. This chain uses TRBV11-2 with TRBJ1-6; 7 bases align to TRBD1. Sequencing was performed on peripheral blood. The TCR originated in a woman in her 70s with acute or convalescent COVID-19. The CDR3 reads CASSPIDRDNSPLHF. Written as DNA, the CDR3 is TGTGCCAGCAGCCCAATTGACAGGGATAATTCACCCCTCCACTTT.